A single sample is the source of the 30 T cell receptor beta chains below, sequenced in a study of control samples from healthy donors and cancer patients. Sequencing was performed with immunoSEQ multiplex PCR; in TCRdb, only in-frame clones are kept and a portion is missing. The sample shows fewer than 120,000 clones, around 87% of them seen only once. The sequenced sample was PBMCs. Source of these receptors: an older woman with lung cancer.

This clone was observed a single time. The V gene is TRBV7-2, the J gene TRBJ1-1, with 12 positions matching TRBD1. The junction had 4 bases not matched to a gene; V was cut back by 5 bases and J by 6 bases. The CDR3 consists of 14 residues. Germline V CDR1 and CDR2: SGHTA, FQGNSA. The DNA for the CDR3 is TGTGCCAGCAGCCGGGACAGGGGGCAAGCTGAAGCTTTCTTT. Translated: CASSRDRGQAEAFF.

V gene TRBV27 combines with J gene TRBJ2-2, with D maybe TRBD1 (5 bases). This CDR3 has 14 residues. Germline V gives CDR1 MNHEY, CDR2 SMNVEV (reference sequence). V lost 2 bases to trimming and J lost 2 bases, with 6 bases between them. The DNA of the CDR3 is TGTGCCAGCAGTTTACAGGGAAACACCGGGGAGCTGTTTTTT. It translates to CASSLQGNTGELFF.

CDR3 protein: CASSLQYGYTF. The CDR3 region has the DNA TGTGCCAGCAGTTTACAATATGGCTACACCTTC. The chain couples TRBV12-3 or TRBV12-4 to TRBJ1-2; D call uncertain. Trimming pared 2 bases from V and 5 bases from J, leaving 3 bases between. This CDR3 has 11 residues.

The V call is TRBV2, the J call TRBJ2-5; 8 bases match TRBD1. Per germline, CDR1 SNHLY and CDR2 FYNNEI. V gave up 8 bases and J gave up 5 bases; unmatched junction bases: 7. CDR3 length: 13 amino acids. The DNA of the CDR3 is TGTGCCAGCGGGCCAGGGGGCTGGGAGACCCAGTACTTC. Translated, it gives CASGPGGWETQYF. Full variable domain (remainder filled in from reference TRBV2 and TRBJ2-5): EPEVTQTPSHQVTQMGQEVILRCVPISNHLYFYWYRQILGQKVEFLVSFYNNEISEKSEIFDDQFSVERPDGSNFTLKIRSTKLEDSAMYFCASGPGGWETQYFGPGTRLLVL.

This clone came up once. For the CDR3, the DNA is TGTGCCAGCAGCTTTAGGTCAGGGGATAACTATGGCTACACCTTC. Translated: CASSFRSGDNYGYTF. V is TRBV5-6 and J is TRBJ1-2; possibly TRBD1 for D (6 bases). V was cut by 2 bases and J by 1 base, with 12 bases left in between. Per the germline V gene, CDR1 is SGHDT and CDR2 is YYEEEE. The CDR3 is 15 residues long.

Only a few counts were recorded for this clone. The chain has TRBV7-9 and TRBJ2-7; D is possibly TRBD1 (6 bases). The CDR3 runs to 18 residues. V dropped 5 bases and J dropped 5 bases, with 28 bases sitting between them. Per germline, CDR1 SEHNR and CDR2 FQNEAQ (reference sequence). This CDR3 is CASSLVGRTTFRDNEQYF. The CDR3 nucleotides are TGTGCCAGCAGCCTAGTGGGCCGCACTACGTTTAGGGACAACGAGCAGTACTTC.

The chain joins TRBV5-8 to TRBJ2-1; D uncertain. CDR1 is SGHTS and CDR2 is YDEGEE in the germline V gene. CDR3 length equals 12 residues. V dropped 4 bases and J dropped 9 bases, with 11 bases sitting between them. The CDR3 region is CASSPSRSEQFF. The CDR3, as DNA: TGTGCCAGCAGCCCCTCTCGGAGTGAGCAGTTCTTC.

The CDR3 sequence: CATSDPGTSGFTDTQYF. DNA for the CDR3: TGTGCCACCAGTGACCCCGGGACTAGCGGGTTCACAGATACGCAGTATTTT. This sequence joins TRBV24-1 and TRBJ2-3; the match to TRBD2 covers 12 bases. The germline CDR1 and CDR2 sequences are KGHDR and SFDVKD. Trimming removed 4 bases from V and 2 bases from J; junction bases left unmatched: 6. This CDR3 is 17 amino acids long.

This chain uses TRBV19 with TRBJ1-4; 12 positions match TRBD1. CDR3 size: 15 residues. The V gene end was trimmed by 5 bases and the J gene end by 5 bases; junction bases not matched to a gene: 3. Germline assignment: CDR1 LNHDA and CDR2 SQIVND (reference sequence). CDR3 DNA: TGTGCCAGTAGTTTGGGACAGGGGGCAAATGAAAAACTGTTTTTT. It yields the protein CASSLGQGANEKLFF. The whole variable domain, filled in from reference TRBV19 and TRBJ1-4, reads DGGITQSPKYLFRKEGQNVTLSCEQNLNHDAMYWYRQDPGQGLRLIYYSQIVNDFQKGDIAEGYSVSREKKESFPLTVTSAQKNPTAFYLCASSLGQGANEKLFFGSGTQLSVL.

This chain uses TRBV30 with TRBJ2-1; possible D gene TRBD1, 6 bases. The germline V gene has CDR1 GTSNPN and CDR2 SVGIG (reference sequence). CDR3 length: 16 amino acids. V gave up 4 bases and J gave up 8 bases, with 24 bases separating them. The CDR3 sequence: CAWMFPGHTNGDEQFF. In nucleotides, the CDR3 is TGTGCCTGGATGTTCCCGGGACACACGAATGGCGATGAGCAGTTCTTC.

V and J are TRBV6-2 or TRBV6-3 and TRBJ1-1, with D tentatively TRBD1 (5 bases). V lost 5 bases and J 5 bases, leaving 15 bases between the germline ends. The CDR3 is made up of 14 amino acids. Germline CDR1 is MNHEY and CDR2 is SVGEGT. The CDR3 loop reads CASSPTGEWTEAFF. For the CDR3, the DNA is TGTGCCAGCAGTCCGACGGGGGAATGGACTGAAGCTTTCTTT.

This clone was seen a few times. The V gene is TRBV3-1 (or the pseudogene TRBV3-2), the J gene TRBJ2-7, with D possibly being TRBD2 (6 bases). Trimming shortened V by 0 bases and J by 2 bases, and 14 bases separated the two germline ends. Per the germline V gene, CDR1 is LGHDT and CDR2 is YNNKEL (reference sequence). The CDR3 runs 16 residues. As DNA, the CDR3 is TGTGCCAGCAGCCAAGATCTGGGGGGACGGACCTACGAGCAGTACTTC. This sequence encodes CASSQDLGGRTYEQYF.

Here the CDR3 reads CASSDPGQADEKLFF. The CDR3 DNA follows: TGTGCCAGTAGCGACCCGGGACAGGCGGATGAAAAACTGTTTTTT. V is TRBV19 and J is TRBJ1-4; 8 bases match TRBD1. The trim removed 6 bases at V and 6 bases at J, leaving 9 bases unmatched. CDR3 length equals 15 residues. The germline gives CDR1 LNHDA, CDR2 SQIVND (reference sequence). Using reference TRBV19 and TRBJ1-4 for the parts outside the CDR3, the full variable domain is DGGITQSPKYLFRKEGQNVTLSCEQNLNHDAMYWYRQDPGQGLRLIYYSQIVNDFQKGDIAEGYSVSREKKESFPLTVTSAQKNPTAFYLCASSDPGQADEKLFFGSGTQLSVL.

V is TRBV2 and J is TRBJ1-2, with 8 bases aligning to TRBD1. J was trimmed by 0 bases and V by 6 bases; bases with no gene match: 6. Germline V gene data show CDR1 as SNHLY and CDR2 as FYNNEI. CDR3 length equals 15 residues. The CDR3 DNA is TGTGCCAGCAGCGGGGACAGGCTTTCTAACTATGGCTACACCTTC. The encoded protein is CASSGDRLSNYGYTF.

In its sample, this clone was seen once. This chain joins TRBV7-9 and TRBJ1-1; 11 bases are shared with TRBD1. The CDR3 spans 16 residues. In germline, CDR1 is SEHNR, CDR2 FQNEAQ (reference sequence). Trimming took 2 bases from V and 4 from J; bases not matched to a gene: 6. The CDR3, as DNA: TGTGCCAGCAGCTTAACAGCCGGGACAGGGGGCACTGAAGCTTTCTTT. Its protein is CASSLTAGTGGTEAFF.

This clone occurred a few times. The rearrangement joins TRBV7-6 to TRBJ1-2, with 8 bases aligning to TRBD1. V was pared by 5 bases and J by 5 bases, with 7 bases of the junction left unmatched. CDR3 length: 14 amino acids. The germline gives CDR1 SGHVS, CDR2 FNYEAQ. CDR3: CASSPAGGGYGYTF. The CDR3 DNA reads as TGTGCCAGCAGCCCCGCAGGGGGCGGTTATGGCTACACCTTC.

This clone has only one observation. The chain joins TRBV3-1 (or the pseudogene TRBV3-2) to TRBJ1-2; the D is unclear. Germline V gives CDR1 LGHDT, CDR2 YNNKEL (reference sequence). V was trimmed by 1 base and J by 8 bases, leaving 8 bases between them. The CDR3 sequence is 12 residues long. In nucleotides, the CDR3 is TGTGCCAGCAGCCAAGGGAATGGCGGCTACACCTTC. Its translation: CASSQGNGGYTF.

The CDR3 nucleotides are TGTGCCAGCAGCCAATTGACAGGCGCAATGAACACTGAAGCTTTCTTT. Its protein product is CASSQLTGAMNTEAFF. The genes are TRBV3-1 (or the pseudogene TRBV3-2) and TRBJ1-1, with a possible D match to TRBD1 (6 bases). Germline V gene lookup returns CDR1 LGHDT and CDR2 YNNKEL (reference sequence). V lost 2 bases to trimming and J lost 0 bases, with 13 bases between them. CDR3 length equals 16 residues.

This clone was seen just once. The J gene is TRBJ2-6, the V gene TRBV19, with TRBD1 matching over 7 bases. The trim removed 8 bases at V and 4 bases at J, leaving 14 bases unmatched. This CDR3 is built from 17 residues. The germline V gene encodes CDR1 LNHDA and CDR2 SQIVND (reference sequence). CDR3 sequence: CASLRQGHPYGANVLTF. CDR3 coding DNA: TGTGCCAGTCTACGACAGGGCCACCCCTACGGGGCCAACGTCCTGACTTTC. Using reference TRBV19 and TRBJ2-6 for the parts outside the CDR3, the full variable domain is DGGITQSPKYLFRKEGQNVTLSCEQNLNHDAMYWYRQDPGQGLRLIYYSQIVNDFQKGDIAEGYSVSREKKESFPLTVTSAQKNPTAFYLCASLRQGHPYGANVLTFGAGSRLTVL.

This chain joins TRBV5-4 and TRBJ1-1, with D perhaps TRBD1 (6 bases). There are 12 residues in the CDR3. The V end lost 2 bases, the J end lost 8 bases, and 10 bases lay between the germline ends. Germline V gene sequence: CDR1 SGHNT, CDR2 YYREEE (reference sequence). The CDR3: CASSLQGAEAFF. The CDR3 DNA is TGTGCCAGCAGCTTACAGGGCGCAGAAGCTTTCTTT.

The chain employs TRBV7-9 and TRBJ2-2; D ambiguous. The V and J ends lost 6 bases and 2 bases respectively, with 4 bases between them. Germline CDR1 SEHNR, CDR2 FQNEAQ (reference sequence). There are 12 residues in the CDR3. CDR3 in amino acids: CASRVNTGELFF. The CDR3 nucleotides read TGTGCCAGCAGGGTAAACACCGGGGAGCTGTTTTTT.

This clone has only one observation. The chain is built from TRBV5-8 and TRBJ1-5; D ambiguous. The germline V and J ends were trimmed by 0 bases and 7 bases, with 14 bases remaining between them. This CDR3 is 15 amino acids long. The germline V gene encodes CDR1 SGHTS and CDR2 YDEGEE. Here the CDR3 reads CASSLGGQGRQPQHF. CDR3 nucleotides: TGTGCCAGCAGCTTGGGGGGTCAAGGGCGCCAGCCCCAGCATTTT.

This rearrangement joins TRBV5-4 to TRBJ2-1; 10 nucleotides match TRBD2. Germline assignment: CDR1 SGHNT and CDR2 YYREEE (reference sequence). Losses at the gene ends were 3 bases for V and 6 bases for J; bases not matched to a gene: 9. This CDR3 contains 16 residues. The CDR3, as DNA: TGTGCCAGCAGCTCCTTTCTAGCGGGAGTGTCCAATGAGCAGTTCTTC. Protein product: CASSSFLAGVSNEQFF.

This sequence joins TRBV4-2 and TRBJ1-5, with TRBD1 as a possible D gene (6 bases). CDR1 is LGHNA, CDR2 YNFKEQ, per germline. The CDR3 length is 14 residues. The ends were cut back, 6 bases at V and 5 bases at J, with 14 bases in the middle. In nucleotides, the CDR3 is TGTGCCAGCAGACAGGGTCTAGCGGATCAGCCCCAGCATTTT. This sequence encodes CASRQGLADQPQHF.

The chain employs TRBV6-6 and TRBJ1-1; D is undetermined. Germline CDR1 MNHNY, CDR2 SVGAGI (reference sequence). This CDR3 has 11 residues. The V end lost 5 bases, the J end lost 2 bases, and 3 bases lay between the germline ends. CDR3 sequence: CASSPNTEAFF. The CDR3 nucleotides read TGTGCCAGCAGTCCTAACACTGAAGCTTTCTTT.

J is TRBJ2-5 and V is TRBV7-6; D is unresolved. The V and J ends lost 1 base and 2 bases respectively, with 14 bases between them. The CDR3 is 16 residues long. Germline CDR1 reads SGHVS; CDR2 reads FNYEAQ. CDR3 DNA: TGTGCCAGCAGCTTAGGAGGCAGAGGAAGACAAGAGACCCAGTACTTC. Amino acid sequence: CASSLGGRGRQETQYF.

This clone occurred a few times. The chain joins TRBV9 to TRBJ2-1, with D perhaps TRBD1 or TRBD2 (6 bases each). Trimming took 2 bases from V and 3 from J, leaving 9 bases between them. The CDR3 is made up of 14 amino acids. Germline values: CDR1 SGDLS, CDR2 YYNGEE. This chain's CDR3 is CASSVGGDYNEQFF. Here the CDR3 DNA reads TGTGCCAGCAGCGTGGGGGGCGACTACAATGAGCAGTTCTTC.

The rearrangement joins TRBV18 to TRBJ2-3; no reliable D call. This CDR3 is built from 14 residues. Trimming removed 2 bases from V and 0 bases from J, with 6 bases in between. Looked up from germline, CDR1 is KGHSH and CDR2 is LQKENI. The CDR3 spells CASSPNDSTDTQYF. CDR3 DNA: TGTGCCAGCTCACCAAACGACAGCACAGATACGCAGTATTTT.

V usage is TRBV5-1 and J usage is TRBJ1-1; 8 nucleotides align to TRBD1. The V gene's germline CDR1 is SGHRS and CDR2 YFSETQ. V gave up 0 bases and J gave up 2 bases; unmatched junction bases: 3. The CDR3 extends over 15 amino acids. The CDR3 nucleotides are TGCGCCAGCAGCTTGGTTGGACAGGGAAACACTGAAGCTTTCTTT. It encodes CASSLVGQGNTEAFF.

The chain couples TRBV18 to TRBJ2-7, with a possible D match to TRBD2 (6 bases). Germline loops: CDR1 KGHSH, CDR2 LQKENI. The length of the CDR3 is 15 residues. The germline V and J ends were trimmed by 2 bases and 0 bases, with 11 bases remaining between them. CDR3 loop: CASSPGGAPSYEQYF. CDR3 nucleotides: TGTGCCAGCTCACCAGGAGGGGCGCCCTCCTACGAGCAGTACTTC.